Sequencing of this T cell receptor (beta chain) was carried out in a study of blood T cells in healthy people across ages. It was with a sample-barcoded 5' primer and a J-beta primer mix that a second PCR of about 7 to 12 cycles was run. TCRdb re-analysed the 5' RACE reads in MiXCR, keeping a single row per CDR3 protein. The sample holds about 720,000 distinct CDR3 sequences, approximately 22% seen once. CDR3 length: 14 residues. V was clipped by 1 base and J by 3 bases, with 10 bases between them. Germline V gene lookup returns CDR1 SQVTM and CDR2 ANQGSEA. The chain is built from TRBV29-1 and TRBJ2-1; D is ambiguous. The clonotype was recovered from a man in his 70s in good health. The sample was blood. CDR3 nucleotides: TGCAGCGTTGAAGTCGTTGGCAGCTACAATGAGCAGTTCTTC. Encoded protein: CSVEVVGSYNEQFF.